These 5 T cell receptor beta chains share one sample of origin, sequenced in a study of regulatory T cells in long-lasting Graves disease. Both iRepertoire HTBI primers and Arm-PCR of CDR3 regions were used to build the TCR beta libraries. TCRdb redid the calling of the multiplex PCR reads with MiXCR, one entry per CDR3 protein. The sample records hundreds of thousands of distinct CDR3 sequences, around 20% being singletons. Time point of the sample: persistent/refractory GD, antithyroid drugs over 5 years with positive TRAb. There was RNA extracted from PBMCs, and the TCR library was made from it. Here the sequenced sample was peripheral blood mononuclear cells (PBMCs), taken when the disease was refractory, from a patient treated with antithyroid drugs. Every receptor here comes from a female donor with Graves disease.

This clonotype was detected many times. DNA of the CDR3: TGTGCCAGCAGTCGTGGGTTTGGAAACACCATATATTTT. Translating it yields CASSRGFGNTIYF. This chain links TRBV12-3 or TRBV12-4 with TRBJ1-3, with no clear D. V was cut by 5 bases and J by 3 bases, with 8 bases left in between. This CDR3 is built from 13 residues.

This clonotype was seen at least ten times. The chain joins TRBV6-1 to TRBJ2-7; D is possibly TRBD2 (5 bases). Germline V gene sequence: CDR1 MNHNS, CDR2 SASEGT. V dropped 0 bases and J dropped 2 bases, with 11 bases sitting between them. The CDR3 runs 15 residues. CDR3 region: CASSEAGLAAYEQYF. In DNA, the CDR3 is TGTGCCAGCAGTGAAGCCGGGCTAGCCGCCTACGAGCAGTACTTC.

This clonotype has a count of ten or more. The genes are TRBV6-1 and TRBJ2-7, with no clear D. The CDR3 covers 12 residues. V was pared by 6 bases and J by 4 bases, with 10 bases between. In germline, CDR1 is MNHNS, CDR2 SASEGT. CDR3 protein: CASSQNRYEQYF. CDR3 nucleotide sequence: TGTGCCAGCAGCCAGAACAGATACGAGCAGTACTTC.

V is TRBV7-2 and J is TRBJ1-5; the D is unclear. Germline loops: CDR1 SGHTA, CDR2 FQGNSA. V gave up 1 base and J gave up 9 bases, with 10 bases separating them. The CDR3 runs 13 residues. The CDR3 loop reads CASSLGGGPPQHF. CDR3 in DNA: TGTGCCAGCAGCTTAGGCGGAGGACCGCCCCAGCATTTT.

The gene calls are TRBV5-8 and TRBJ2-6; D is undetermined. Germline V lookup: CDR1 SGHTS, CDR2 YDEGEE. The CDR3 sequence is 16 residues long. The V end lost 2 bases, the J end lost 4 bases, and 13 bases lay between the germline ends. The CDR3 DNA follows: TGTGCCAGCAGCTTAAGAAGGGTATCCGGGGCCAACGTCCTGACTTTC. The encoded protein is CASSLRRVSGANVLTF. Filled out from reference TRBV5-8 and TRBJ2-6, the complete variable domain reads EAGVTQSPTHLIKTRGQQATLRCSPISGHTSVYWYQQALGLGLQFLLWYDEGEERNRGNFPPRFSGRQFPNYSSELNVNALELEDSALYLCASSLRRVSGANVLTFGAGSRLTVL.